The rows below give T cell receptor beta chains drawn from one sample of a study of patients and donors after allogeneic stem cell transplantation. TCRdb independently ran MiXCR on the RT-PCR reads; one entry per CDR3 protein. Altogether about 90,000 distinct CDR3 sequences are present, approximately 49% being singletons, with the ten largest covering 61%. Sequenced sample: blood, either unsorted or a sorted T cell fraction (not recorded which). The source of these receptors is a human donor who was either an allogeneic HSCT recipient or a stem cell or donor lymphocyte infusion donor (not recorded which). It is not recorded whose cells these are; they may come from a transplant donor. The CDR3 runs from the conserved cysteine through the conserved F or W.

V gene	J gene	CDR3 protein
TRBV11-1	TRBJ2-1	CASSLTPEWGNEQFF
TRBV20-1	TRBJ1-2	CSAGRGGNYGYTF
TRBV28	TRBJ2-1	CASSPGQGIDEQFF
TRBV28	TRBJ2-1	CASLPGLAGVEEQFF
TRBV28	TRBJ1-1	CASRYPVTDTEAFF
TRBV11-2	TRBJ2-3	CASSPGVLYTDTQYF
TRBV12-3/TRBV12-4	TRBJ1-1	CASSPTTGPEAFF
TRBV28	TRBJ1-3	CASSLAGLGGNTIYF
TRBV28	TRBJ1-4	CASSSRQQVLFGEKLFF
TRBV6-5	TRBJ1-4	CASRQQGNEKLFF
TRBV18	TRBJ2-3	CASSLESRVTDTQYF
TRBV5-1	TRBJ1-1	CASSLERGPENTEAFF
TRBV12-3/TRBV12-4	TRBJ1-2	CASSSWTGYGYTF
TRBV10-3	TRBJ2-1	CAITKREQYNEQFF
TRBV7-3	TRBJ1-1	CASSLGASTEAFF
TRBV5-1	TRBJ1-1	CASSLANAGELSTEAFF
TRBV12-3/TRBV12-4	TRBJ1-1	CASSFPGQDFMNTEAFF
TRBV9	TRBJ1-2	CASSAPNRGPAYGYTF
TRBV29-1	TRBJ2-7	CSVGYLGTGEQYF
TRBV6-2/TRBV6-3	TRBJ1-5	CASSYGLKNQPQHF
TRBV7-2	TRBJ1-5	CASTQTGGLNQPQHF
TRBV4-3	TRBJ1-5	CASSQDRLVGSTVNQPQHF
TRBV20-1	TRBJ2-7	CSAPVAGGATF
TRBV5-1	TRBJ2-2	CASSPIAGEYTGELFF
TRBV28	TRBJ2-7	CASSFANRAHEQYF
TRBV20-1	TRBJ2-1	CSARTSGFSYNEQFF
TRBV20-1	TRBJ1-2	CSAAKGGPYGYTF
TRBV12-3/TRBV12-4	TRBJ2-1	CASSFAGRHNEQFF
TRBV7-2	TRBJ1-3	CASSFPGEASGNTIYF